The clone carrying this TCR beta chain is medium-sized in the sample. As yet, its antigen is unknown. Trimming cost V 4 bases and J 1 base; bases outside gene matches: 13. The CDR3 spans 18 residues. CDR1 is MGHRA and CDR2 is YSYEKL in the germline V gene. After constant-region reverse-primer amplification, full-length variable regions underwent semi-nested PCR with Nested Universal Primer A. TCRdb reprocessed the 5' RACE reads with MiXCR, giving one entry per CDR3 protein. The sample includes approximately 8,600 distinct CDR3 sequences, more than 15% seen only once; the top ten take about 3.5%. Broader study findings: Greatest tumor Treg TCR overlap was with tumor naive CD4+ cells. Tumor memory CD4+ T cell TCR gene usage was found to cluster with blood and lymph node memory CD4+ cells and with lymph node naive CD4+ cells.

The clonotype was recovered from a female donor with breast cancer. The chain carries TRBV4-1 and TRBJ2-5; 9 nucleotides agree with TRBD2. Material for sequencing was memory CD4+ T cells sorted from blood. Specified subset: memory CD4+ T cells, CD4+CD45RO+CD25-. The CDR3 loop reads CASSLQGVGAGGQETQYF. CDR3 sequence (DNA): TGCGCCAGCAGCCTTCAGGGGGTAGGAGCGGGGGGCCAAGAGACCCAGTACTTC.